Below are 2 T cell receptor beta chains sequenced from a single sample in a study of long-term antiretroviral therapy in people with HIV. Assay version v3.0 of immunoSEQ was used, and it was run at survey level. Assay used: immunoSEQ multiplex PCR; TCRdb lists only in-frame clones, some missing. Here the sample spans 11,000 or so clones, roughly 80% being singletons. The input for sequencing was unsorted PBMCs, taken 1.2 years after starting antiretroviral therapy. The receptors shown here come from a man aged 40-49 years with HIV.

The chain employs TRBV7-2 and TRBJ1-2; TRBD1 matches 7 bases. This CDR3 region has 15 residues. Per germline, CDR1 SGHTA and CDR2 FQGNSA. Unmatched junction bases numbered 7, after V lost 5 bases and J lost 1 base. CDR3 coding DNA: TGTGCCAGCAGCCCCTGGGACAGCCGTAACTATGGCTACACCTTC. As protein: CASSPWDSRNYGYTF.

The chain joins TRBV5-4 to TRBJ2-3; D call uncertain. Trimming removed 0 bases from V and 0 bases from J, with 11 bases in between. CDR3 length equals 16 residues. Germline lookup yields CDR1 SGHNT and CDR2 YYREEE (reference sequence). CDR3 amino acids: CASSLGRGRSTDTQYF. The CDR3, as DNA: TGTGCCAGCAGCTTGGGACGTGGCAGGAGCACAGATACGCAGTATTTT.